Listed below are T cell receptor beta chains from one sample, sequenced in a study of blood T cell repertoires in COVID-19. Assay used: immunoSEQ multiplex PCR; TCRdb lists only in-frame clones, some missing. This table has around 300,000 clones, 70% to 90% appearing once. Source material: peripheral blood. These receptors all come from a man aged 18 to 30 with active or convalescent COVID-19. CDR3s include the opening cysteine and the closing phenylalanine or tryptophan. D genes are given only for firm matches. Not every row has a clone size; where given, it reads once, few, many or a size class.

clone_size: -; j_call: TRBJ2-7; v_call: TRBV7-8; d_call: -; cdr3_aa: CASSLSRRVLGTYEQYF; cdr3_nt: TGTGCCAGCAGCTTATCACGGCGGGTCCTCGGCACCTACGAGCAGTACTTC
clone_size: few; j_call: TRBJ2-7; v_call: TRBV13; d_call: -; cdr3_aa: CASSLKGFDEQYF; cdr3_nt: TGTGCCAGCAGCTTAAAGGGGTTTGACGAGCAGTACTTC
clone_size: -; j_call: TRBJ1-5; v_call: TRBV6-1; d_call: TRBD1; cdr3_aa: CASRKQGTNQPQHF; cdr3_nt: TGTGCCAGCAGAAAACAGGGGACCAATCAGCCCCAGCATTTT
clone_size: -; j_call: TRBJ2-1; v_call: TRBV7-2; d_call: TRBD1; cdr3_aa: CASSLDRVTGEQFF; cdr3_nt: TGTGCCAGCAGCTTGGACAGGGTAACGGGGGAGCAGTTCTTC
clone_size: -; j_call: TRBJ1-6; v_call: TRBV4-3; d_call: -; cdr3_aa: CASSTGFGNSPLHF; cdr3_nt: TGCGCCAGCAGCACAGGGTTCGGAAATTCACCCCTCCACTTT
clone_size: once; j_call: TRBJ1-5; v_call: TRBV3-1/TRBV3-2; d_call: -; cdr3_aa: CASSQGIGGLDQPQHF; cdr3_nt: TGTGCCAGCAGCCAAGGGATCGGGGGGCTGGATCAGCCCCAGCATTTT
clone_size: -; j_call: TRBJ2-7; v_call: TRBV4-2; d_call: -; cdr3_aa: CASSQDLQTSQNRYEQYF; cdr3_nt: TGTGCCAGCAGCCAAGATCTACAGACCAGCCAGAACAGGTACGAGCAGTACTTC
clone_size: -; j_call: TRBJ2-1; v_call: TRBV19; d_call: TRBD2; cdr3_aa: CASRTGGPFYNEQFF; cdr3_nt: TGTGCCAGTAGGACGGGGGGGCCTTTCTACAATGAGCAGTTCTTC
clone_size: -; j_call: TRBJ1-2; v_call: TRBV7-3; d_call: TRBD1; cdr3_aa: CASSLGGQGRKDYGYTF; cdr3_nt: TGTGCCAGCAGCTTAGGCGGACAGGGCAGAAAGGACTATGGCTACACCTTC
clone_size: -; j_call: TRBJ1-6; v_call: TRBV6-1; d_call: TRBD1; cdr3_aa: CASSEVGTGNSPLHF; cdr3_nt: TGTGCCAGCAGTGAAGTCGGGACAGGGAATTCACCCCTCCACTTT
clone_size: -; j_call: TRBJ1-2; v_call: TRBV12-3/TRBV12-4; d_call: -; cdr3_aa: CASSLASRYGYTF; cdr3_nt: TGTGCCAGCAGTTTAGCGAGCCGGTATGGCTACACCTTC
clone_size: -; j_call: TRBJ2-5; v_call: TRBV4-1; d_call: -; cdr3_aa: CASSPNEAKSQYF; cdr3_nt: TGCGCCAGCAGCCCGAACGAGGCCAAGAGCCAGTACTTC
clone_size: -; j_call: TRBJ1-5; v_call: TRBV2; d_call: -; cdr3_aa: CASSEEGFNQPQHF; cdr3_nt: TGTGCCAGCAGTGAAGAGGGGTTCAATCAGCCCCAGCATTTT
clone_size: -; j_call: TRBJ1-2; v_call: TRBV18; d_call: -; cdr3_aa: CASSPPVGLYGYTF; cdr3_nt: TGTGCCAGCTCACCACCGGTGGGGCTTTATGGCTACACCTTC
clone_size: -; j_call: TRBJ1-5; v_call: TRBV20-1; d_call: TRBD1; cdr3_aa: CSARDSQSQHF; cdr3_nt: TGCAGTGCCCGGGACAGTCAGTCCCAGCATTTT